This T cell receptor (beta chain) was documented in a study of shared clonotypes between healthy human individuals. Deep-level assay runs were performed. Genomic DNA of every subset was divided equally among multiple immunoSEQ plates. Generated by immunoSEQ multiplex PCR, the TCRdb table keeps only in-frame clones and is missing some. The data hold approximately 980,000 clones, with roughly 72% observed a single time. The specimen was memory CD4+ T cells sorted from blood. Subset specified: CD45RA-negative fraction. This receptor was obtained from a man aged 18-30 years in good health.

The CDR3 DNA sequence: TGTGCCAGTAGTATGCCAGGGAAGAACTATGGCTACACCTTC. As protein: CASSMPGKNYGYTF. The chain combines TRBV19 with TRBJ1-2; possibly TRBD1 for D (5 bases). This CDR3 has 14 residues. The germline V gene has CDR1 LNHDA and CDR2 SQIVND (reference sequence). Trimming shortened V by 3 bases and J by 2 bases, and 10 bases separated the two germline ends. The whole variable domain, remainder taken from reference TRBV19 and TRBJ1-2, is DGGITQSPKYLFRKEGQNVTLSCEQNLNHDAMYWYRQDPGQGLRLIYYSQIVNDFQKGDIAEGYSVSREKKESFPLTVTSAQKNPTAFYLCASSMPGKNYGYTFGSGTRLTVV.